This entry lists 19 T cell receptor beta chains sequenced from one sample in a study of CD8+ T cells in alopecia areata. Extraction and reverse transcription of RNA yielded cDNA as the sequencing template. TCRdb's copy holds only in-frame clones and misses some; the assay was immunoSEQ multiplex PCR. Of roughly 150,000 clones detected, roughly 44% appear once; the ten largest clones hold approximately 6.8%. The material sequenced was CD4+ T cells sorted from blood. These receptor sequences come from a human donor with alopecia areata.

This clone was detected only a few times. This sequence joins TRBV5-4 and TRBJ2-3, with 11 positions matching TRBD2. CDR1 SGHNT and CDR2 YYREEE come from the germline V gene (reference sequence). The V segment lost 3 bases and the J segment 5 bases; nucleotides outside the gene matches: 8. The length of the CDR3 is 16 residues. The CDR3 region has the DNA TGTGCCAGCAGCTCTGGGCCAGGGACTAGCGGAGATACGCAGTATTTT. Its translation is CASSSGPGTSGDTQYF.

The chain has TRBV28 and TRBJ1-1, with D maybe TRBD1 (5 bases). The germline gives CDR1 MDHEN, CDR2 SYDVKM. This CDR3 region has 12 residues. V gave up 5 bases and J gave up 10 bases, with 14 bases separating them. CDR3 protein: CASSGGGGLAFF. CDR3 in DNA: TGTGCCAGCAGTGGGGGGGGAGGACTAGCTTTCTTT.

The V gene is TRBV5-1, the J gene TRBJ2-3; the D gene is possibly TRBD1 (5 bases). CDR1 and CDR2 (germline): SGHRS, YFSETQ. The CDR3 is 14 residues long. V was pared by 0 bases and J by 6 bases, with 11 bases between. The CDR3: CASSLGQITDTQYF. The CDR3 bases are TGCGCCAGCAGCTTGGGACAGATCACGGATACGCAGTATTTT.

The CDR3 DNA reads TGCAGCGTTCGCCCAGGGGGGTTGAACACTGAAGCTTTCTTT. Its protein product is CSVRPGGLNTEAFF. V and J are TRBV29-1 and TRBJ1-1, with 7 bases aligning to TRBD1. The trim removed 5 bases at V and 0 bases at J, leaving 6 bases unmatched. This CDR3 spans 14 amino acids. Germline V gene lookup returns CDR1 SQVTM and CDR2 ANQGSEA.

This clone was detected a few times. The chain employs TRBV18 and TRBJ2-7, with D possibly TRBD2 on 6 matching bases. Trimming pared 6 bases from V and 7 bases from J, leaving 19 bases between. This CDR3 comprises 14 residues. Per the germline V gene, CDR1 is KGHSH and CDR2 is LQKENI. The CDR3 loop reads CASSPGGGVGEQYF. CDR3 in DNA: TGTGCCAGCTCCCCAGGTGGCGGGGTAGGGGAGCAGTACTTC.

This clone was seen a handful of times. The rearrangement links TRBV27 to TRBJ1-2; a possible D gene is TRBD1 (6 bases). Germline V gene sequence: CDR1 MNHEY, CDR2 SMNVEV (reference sequence). There are 14 residues in the CDR3. Trimming pared 5 bases from V and 5 bases from J, leaving 15 bases between. The CDR3 protein is CASSTQGGYYGYTF. The CDR3 region has the DNA TGTGCCAGCAGTACACAGGGAGGTTATTATGGCTACACCTTC.

This chain connects TRBV28 to TRBJ2-4; no clear D. The V gene lost 6 bases and the J gene lost 1 base, with 13 bases spanning the gap. Germline V CDR1 and CDR2: MDHEN, SYDVKM. The CDR3 sequence is 15 residues long. The CDR3 region is CASSPPEQAKNIQYF. The DNA for the CDR3 is TGTGCCAGCAGCCCCCCCGAGCAGGCCAAAAACATTCAGTACTTC.

The genes are TRBV4-1 and TRBJ2-7, with a weak D call TRBD2 (6 bases). In germline, CDR1 is MGHRA, CDR2 YSYEKL. The CDR3 extends over 15 amino acids. Trimming took off 5 bases at V and 2 bases at J, with 16 bases between the two ends. The chain's CDR3 is CASSGTPAGTYEQYF. CDR3 nucleotides: TGCGCCAGCAGCGGGACTCCTGCTGGAACCTACGAGCAGTACTTC.

Only a few counts were recorded for this clone. The V call is TRBV29-1, the J call TRBJ2-2; D gene uncertain. The CDR3 contains 14 residues. Germline V CDR1 and CDR2: SQVTM, ANQGSEA. Trimming shortened V by 5 bases and J by 1 base, and 11 bases separated the two germline ends. CDR3 protein: CSVSLGRNTGELFF. The CDR3 bases are TGCAGCGTTTCCTTGGGCAGGAACACCGGGGAGCTGTTTTTT.

This chain uses TRBV10-3 with TRBJ2-5; no firm D call. Germline V gives CDR1 ENHRY, CDR2 SYGVKD. The V end lost 6 bases, the J end lost 4 bases, and 12 bases lay between the germline ends. The CDR3 length is 13 residues. The DNA for the CDR3 is TGTGCCATCAGCTGGCAGCGCGCAGAGACCCAGTACTTC. Translating gives CAISWQRAETQYF.

This rearrangement joins TRBV5-1 to TRBJ2-1; 8 nucleotides agree with TRBD2. Germline CDR1 reads SGHRS; CDR2 reads YFSETQ. J lost 5 bases, V lost 1 base, and 5 bases had no gene match. There are 15 residues in the CDR3. DNA of the CDR3: TGCGCCAGCAGCTTGATTAGCGGGATGCACAATGAGCAGTTCTTC. The encoded protein is CASSLISGMHNEQFF. Using reference TRBV5-1 and TRBJ2-1 for the parts outside the CDR3, the full variable domain is KAGVTQTPRYLIKTRGQQVTLSCSPISGHRSVSWYQQTPGQGLQFLFEYFSETQRNKGNFPGRFSGRQFSNSRSEMNVSTLELGDSALYLCASSLISGMHNEQFFGPGTRLTVL.

This clone came up once. The chain joins TRBV5-1 to TRBJ2-7; 13 positions agree with TRBD2. After removal of 3 bases from V and 2 bases from J, the junction contained 5 bases not matched to a gene. The CDR3 runs 16 residues. From germline, CDR1 is SGHRS and CDR2 YFSETQ. CDR3 loop: CASSSGLAGATYEQYF. CDR3 bases: TGCGCCAGCAGCTCTGGACTAGCGGGGGCAACCTACGAGCAGTACTTC.

CDR3 in DNA: TGTGCCAGTGCCCGAGGTATAGATCAGCCCCAGCATTTT. Amino acid sequence: CASARGIDQPQHF. This rearrangement joins TRBV7-9 to TRBJ1-5, with no clear D. Trimming took off 9 bases at V and 5 bases at J, with 14 bases between the two ends. From germline, CDR1 is SEHNR and CDR2 FQNEAQ (reference sequence). The CDR3 loop spans 13 amino acids.

A few counts support this clone. This chain connects TRBV7-2 to TRBJ2-4; D is undetermined. The CDR3 length is 12 residues. CDR1 and CDR2 from the germline V gene are SGHTA and FQGNSA. The V and J ends lost 5 bases and 12 bases respectively, with 14 bases between them. The CDR3 protein is CASSNAVETQYF. In DNA form, the CDR3 reads TGTGCCAGCAGCAATGCGGTCGAGACTCAGTACTTC.

This clone was detected only a few times. This chain uses TRBV28 with TRBJ1-1; 10 nucleotides match TRBD1. CDR1 and CDR2 (germline): MDHEN, SYDVKM. J lost 10 bases, V lost 7 bases, and 18 bases had no gene match. There are 16 residues in the CDR3. DNA of the CDR3: TGTGCCAGCATTTCCGGGACAGGGGACGCTGGGTGGGTAGCTTTCTTT. It yields the protein CASISGTGDAGWVAFF.

This clone was observed a single time. This chain links TRBV27 with TRBJ2-5; D is perhaps TRBD1 (5 bases). V was cut by 6 bases and J by 5 bases, with 10 bases left in between. The germline V gene has CDR1 MNHEY and CDR2 SMNVEV (reference sequence). The CDR3 sequence is 12 residues long. CDR3 DNA sequence: TGTGCCAGCAGGTCCGCAGGGGAGACCCAGTACTTC. Its protein is CASRSAGETQYF.

The CDR3 DNA sequence: TGTGCCTGGAGTGGGTGGCTAGCGGCCTCCTACGAGCAGTACTTC. Translated, it gives CAWSGWLAASYEQYF. The genes are TRBV30 and TRBJ2-7; TRBD2 aligns across 7 bases. Germline V lookup: CDR1 GTSNPN, CDR2 SVGIG (reference sequence). The CDR3 has 15 residues. The ends lost 1 base at V and 0 bases at J; junction bases unmatched: 6.

V and J are TRBV2 and TRBJ1-5, with D uncertain. The CDR3 spans 14 residues. Germline V lookup: CDR1 SNHLY, CDR2 FYNNEI. The V and J ends lost 6 bases and 5 bases respectively, with 14 bases between them. CDR3 coding DNA: TGTGCCAGCAGGAGGAACCTGCCAGATCAGCCCCAGCATTTT. This sequence encodes CASRRNLPDQPQHF.

The chain employs TRBV29-1 and TRBJ2-1; 10 bases are shared with TRBD2. Germline loops: CDR1 SQVTM, CDR2 ANQGSEA. This CDR3 is built from 14 residues. V trimming: 5 bases; J trimming: 10 bases; junction bases outside the gene matches: 11. This CDR3 is CSVSGTSEEGEQFF. The CDR3 DNA reads TGCAGCGTTAGCGGGACTAGCGAGGAGGGCGAGCAGTTCTTC.